The clone carrying this TCR beta chain was seen only a few times. Antigen specificity is unknown. Exclusions: uncontrolled infection, other autoimmune disease, pregnancy, lactation. Diagnoses rested on clinical symptoms, serum thyroxine and TRAb, thyroid ultrasound and orbital computed tomography. Trimming took off 3 bases at V and 3 bases at J, with 18 bases between the two ends. Germline values: CDR1 MNHNS, CDR2 SASEGT. The CDR3 has 16 amino acids. TCR beta CDR3 sequences were amplified from RNA transcripts. The HTBI primer set served for first-round RT-PCR of the TCR CDR3. Each CDR3 protein is one row after TCRdb ran MiXCR on the multiplex PCR reads. Of roughly 400,000 distinct CDR3 sequences in the sample, less than 20% were seen once. The sample belongs to a study of T cells in Graves' hyperthyroidism and ophthalmopathy. Study results and limitations: Among clonotypes expanded in thyroid above 0.001, most were also found in blood.

Sequencing was done on a sample of blood. The chain uses TRBV6-1 and TRBJ2-7; possibly TRBD1 for D (6 bases). The receptor was isolated from a young woman with Graves' hyperthyroidism that later progressed to Graves' ophthalmopathy. CDR3 amino acids: CASSDTGRNGLYEQYF. CDR3 DNA: TGTGCCAGCAGTGATACAGGGCGGAATGGGCTCTACGAGCAGTACTTC.